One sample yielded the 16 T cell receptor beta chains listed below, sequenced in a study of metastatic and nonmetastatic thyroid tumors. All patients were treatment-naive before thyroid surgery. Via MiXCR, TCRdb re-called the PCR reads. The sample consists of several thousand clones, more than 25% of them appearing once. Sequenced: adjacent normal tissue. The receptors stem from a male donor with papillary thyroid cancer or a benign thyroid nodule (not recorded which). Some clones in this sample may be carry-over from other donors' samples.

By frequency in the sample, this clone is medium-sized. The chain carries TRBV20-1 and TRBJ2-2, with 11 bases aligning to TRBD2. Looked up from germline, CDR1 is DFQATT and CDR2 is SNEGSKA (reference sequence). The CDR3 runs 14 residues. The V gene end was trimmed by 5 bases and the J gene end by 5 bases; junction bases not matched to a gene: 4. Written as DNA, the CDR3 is TGCAGTGCTCCGGGACTAGCGGCAACCGGGGAGCTGTTTTTT. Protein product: CSAPGLAATGELFF.

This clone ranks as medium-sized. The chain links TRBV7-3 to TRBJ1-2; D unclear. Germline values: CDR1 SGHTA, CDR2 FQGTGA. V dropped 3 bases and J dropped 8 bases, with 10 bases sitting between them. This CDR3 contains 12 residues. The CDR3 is CASSFRMRGYTF. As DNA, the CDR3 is TGTGCCAGCAGCTTCCGGATGAGAGGCTACACCTTC.

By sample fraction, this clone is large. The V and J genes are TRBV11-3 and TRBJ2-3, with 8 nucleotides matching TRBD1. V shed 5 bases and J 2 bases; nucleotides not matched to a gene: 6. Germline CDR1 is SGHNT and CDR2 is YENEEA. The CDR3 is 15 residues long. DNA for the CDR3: TGTGCCAGCAGCCCTCGTCAGGGGGCCACAGATACGCAGTATTTT. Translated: CASSPRQGATDTQYF.

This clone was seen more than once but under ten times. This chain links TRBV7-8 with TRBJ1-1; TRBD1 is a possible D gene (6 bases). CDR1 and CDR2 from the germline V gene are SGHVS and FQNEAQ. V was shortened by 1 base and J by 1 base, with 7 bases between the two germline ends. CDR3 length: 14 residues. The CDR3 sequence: CASSLVQGNTEAFF. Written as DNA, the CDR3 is TGTGCCAGCAGCTTAGTACAGGGGAACACTGAAGCTTTCTTT.

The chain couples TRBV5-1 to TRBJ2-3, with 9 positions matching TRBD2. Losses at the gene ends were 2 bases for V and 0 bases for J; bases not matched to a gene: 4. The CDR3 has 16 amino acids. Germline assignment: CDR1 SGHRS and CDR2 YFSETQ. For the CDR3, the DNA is TGCGCCAGCAGCTTTAGCGGGAGAACTAGCACAGATACGCAGTATTTT. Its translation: CASSFSGRTSTDTQYF. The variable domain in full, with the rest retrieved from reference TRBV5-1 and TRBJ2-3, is KAGVTQTPRYLIKTRGQQVTLSCSPISGHRSVSWYQQTPGQGLQFLFEYFSETQRNKGNFPGRFSGRQFSNSRSEMNVSTLELGDSALYLCASSFSGRTSTDTQYFGPGTRLTVL.

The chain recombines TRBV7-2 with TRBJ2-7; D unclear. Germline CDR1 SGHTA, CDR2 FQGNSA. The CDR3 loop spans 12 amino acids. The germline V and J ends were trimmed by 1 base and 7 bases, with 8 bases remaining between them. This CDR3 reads CASSLVRIEQYF. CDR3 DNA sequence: TGTGCCAGCAGCTTAGTAAGGATAGAGCAGTACTTC.

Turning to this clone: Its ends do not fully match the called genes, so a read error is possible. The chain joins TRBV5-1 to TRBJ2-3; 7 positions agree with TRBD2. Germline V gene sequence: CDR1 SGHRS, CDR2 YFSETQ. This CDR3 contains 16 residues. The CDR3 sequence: CAGSLDPGGLTDTQYF. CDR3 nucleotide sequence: TGCGCCGGCAGCTTGGATCCGGGGGGTCTCACAGATACGCAGTATTTT. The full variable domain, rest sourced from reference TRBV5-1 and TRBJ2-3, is KAGVTQTPRYLIKTRGQQVTLSCSPISGHRSVSWYQQTPGQGLQFLFEYFSETQRNKGNFPGRFSGRQFSNSRSEMNVSTLELGDSALYLCAGSLDPGGLTDTQYFGPGTRLTVL.

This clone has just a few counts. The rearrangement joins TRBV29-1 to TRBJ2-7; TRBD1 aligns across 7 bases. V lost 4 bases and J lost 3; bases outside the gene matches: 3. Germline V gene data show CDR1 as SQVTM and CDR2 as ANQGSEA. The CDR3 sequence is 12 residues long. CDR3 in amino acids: CSVARDSYEQYF. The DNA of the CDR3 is TGCAGCGTTGCTCGGGACAGCTACGAGCAGTACTTC.

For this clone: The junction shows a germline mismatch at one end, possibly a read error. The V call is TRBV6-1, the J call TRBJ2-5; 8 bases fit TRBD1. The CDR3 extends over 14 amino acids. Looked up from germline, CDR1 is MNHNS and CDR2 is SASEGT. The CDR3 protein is CASMGQVNKETHYF. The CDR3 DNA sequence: TGTGCCAGCATGGGACAGGTTAACAAAGAGACCCATTACTTC.

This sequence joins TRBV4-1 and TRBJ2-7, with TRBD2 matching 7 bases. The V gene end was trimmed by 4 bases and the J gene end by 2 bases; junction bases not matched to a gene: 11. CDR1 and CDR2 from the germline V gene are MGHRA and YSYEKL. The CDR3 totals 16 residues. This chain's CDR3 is CASSLFAGEPTYEQYF. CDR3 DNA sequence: TGCGCCAGCAGCCTCTTCGCGGGAGAACCCACCTACGAGCAGTACTTC.

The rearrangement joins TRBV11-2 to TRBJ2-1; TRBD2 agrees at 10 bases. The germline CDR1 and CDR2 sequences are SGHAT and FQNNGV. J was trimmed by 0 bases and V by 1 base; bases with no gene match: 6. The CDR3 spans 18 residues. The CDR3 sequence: CASSLGTSGPLSYNEQFF. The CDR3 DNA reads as TGTGCCAGCAGCTTAGGGACTAGCGGCCCCCTCTCCTACAATGAGCAGTTCTTC.

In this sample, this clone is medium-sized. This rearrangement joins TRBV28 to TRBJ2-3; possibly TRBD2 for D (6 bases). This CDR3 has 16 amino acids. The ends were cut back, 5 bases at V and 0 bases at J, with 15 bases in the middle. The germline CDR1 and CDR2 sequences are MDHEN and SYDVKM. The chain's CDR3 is CASSNSPGLSTDTQYF. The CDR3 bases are TGTGCCAGCAGTAACAGCCCCGGACTAAGCACAGATACGCAGTATTTT.

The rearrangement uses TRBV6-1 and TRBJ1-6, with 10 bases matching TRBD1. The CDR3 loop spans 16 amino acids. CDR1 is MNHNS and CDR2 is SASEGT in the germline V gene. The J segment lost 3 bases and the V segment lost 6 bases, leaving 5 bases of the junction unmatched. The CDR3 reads CASRTRTGGYNSPLHF. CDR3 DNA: TGTGCCAGCAGAACCCGGACAGGGGGCTATAATTCACCCCTCCACTTT.

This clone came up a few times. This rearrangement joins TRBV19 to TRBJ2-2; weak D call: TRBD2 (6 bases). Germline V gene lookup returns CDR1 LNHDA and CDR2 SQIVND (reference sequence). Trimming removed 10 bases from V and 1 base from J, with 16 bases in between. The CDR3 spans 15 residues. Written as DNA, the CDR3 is TGTGCCACCGATTGGGGGGTCGGGAACACCGGGGAGCTGTTTTTT. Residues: CATDWGVGNTGELFF.

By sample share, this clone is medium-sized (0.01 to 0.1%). The CDR3 DNA is TGCAGTGCTCTAACGGGACTAGCGGGAGTGCTCTCCTACAATGAGCAGTTCTTC. Encoded protein: CSALTGLAGVLSYNEQFF. The rearrangement links TRBV20-1 to TRBJ2-1; 14 nucleotides line up with TRBD2. This CDR3 contains 18 residues. V lost 5 bases to trimming and J lost 0 bases; unmatched junction nucleotides: 9. CDR1 is DFQATT and CDR2 is SNEGSKA in the germline V gene (reference sequence).

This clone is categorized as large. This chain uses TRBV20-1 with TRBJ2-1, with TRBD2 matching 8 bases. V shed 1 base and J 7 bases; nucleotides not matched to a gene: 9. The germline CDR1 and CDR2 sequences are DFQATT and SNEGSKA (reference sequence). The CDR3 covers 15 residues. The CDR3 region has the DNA TGCAGTGCTAGAGTACGGGAGGGCCGTAGTAATGAGCAGTTCTTC. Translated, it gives CSARVREGRSNEQFF.